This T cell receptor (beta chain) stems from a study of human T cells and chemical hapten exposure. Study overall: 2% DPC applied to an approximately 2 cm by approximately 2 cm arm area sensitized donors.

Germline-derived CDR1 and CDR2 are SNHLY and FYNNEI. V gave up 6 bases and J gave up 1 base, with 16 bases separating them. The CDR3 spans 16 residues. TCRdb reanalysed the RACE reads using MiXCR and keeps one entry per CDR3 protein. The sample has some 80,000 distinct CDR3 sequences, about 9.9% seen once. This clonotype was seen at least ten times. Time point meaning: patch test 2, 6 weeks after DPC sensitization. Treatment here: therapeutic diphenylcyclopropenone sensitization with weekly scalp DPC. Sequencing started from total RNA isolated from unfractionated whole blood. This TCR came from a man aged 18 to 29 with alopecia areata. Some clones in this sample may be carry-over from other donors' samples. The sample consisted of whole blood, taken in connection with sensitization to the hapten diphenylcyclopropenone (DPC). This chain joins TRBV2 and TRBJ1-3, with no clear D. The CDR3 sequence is CASSATAIISGNTIYF. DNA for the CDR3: TGTGCCAGCAGCGCGACCGCCATTATATCTGGAAACACCATATATTTT. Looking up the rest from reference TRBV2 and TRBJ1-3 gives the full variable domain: EPEVTQTPSHQVTQMGQEVILRCVPISNHLYFYWYRQILGQKVEFLVSFYNNEISEKSEIFDDQFSVERPDGSNFTLKIRSTKLEDSAMYFCASSATAIISGNTIYFGEGSWLTVV.